The 18 T cell receptor beta chains presented below share a single source sample, sequenced in a study of breast tumors, draining lymph nodes, adjacent tissues. TCRdb re-derived calls from the multiplex PCR reads in MiXCR, one entry per CDR3 protein. The sample includes approximately 28,000 distinct CDR3 sequences, under 80% of them seen just once. Source material: breast tumor tissue. These receptors all stem from a female donor with breast cancer. Some clones in this sample may be carry-over from other donors' samples.

This clonotype showed up just once. The V call is TRBV28, the J call TRBJ2-2, with a weak D call TRBD2 (6 bases). The germline gives CDR1 MDHEN, CDR2 SYDVKM. This CDR3 comprises 14 residues. The V and J ends lost 6 bases and 2 bases respectively, with 10 bases between them. CDR3: CASSPGTNTGELFF. The CDR3 DNA follows: TGTGCCAGCAGCCCCGGGACTAACACCGGGGAGCTGTTTTTT.

This sequence joins TRBV15 and TRBJ1-4; D gene unclear. Trimming took 2 bases from V and 5 from J, leaving 12 bases between them. Germline V gene lookup returns CDR1 LNHNV and CDR2 YYDKDF (reference sequence). This CDR3 has 15 residues. The CDR3 loop is CATSRRWQENEKLFF. The DNA of the CDR3 is TGTGCCACCAGCAGACGGTGGCAGGAAAATGAAAAACTGTTTTTT. Complete variable domain (other parts from reference TRBV15 and TRBJ1-4): DAMVIQNPRYQVTQFGKPVTLSCSQTLNHNVMYWYQQKSSQAPKLLFHYYDKDFNNEADTPDNFQSRRPNTSFCFLDIRSPGLGDTAMYLCATSRRWQENEKLFFGSGTQLSVL.

In this sample, this clonotype turned up many times. This chain connects TRBV20-1 to TRBJ2-5, with 9 bases lining up with TRBD2. V shed 1 base and J 2 bases; nucleotides not matched to a gene: 5. This CDR3 has 15 residues. Germline loops: CDR1 DFQATT, CDR2 SNEGSKA (reference sequence). CDR3 amino acids: CSARVSSGAQETQYF. CDR3 coding DNA: TGCAGTGCTAGAGTTTCTAGCGGGGCTCAAGAGACCCAGTACTTC.

This clonotype appeared many times. This sequence joins TRBV2 and TRBJ1-2; tentatively, D is TRBD1 (5 bases). CDR1 and CDR2 from the germline V gene are SNHLY and FYNNEI. CDR3 length equals 17 residues. V dropped 6 bases and J dropped 1 base, with 21 bases sitting between them. The CDR3 loop is CASSLNAGAGYNYGYTF. The CDR3 coding sequence is TGTGCCAGCAGCTTAAACGCTGGGGCAGGATATAACTATGGCTACACCTTC.

This clonotype was seen a few times. The chain uses TRBV24-1 and TRBJ2-5; possible D gene TRBD1, 5 bases. The CDR3 has 15 amino acids. The germline CDR1 and CDR2 sequences are KGHDR and SFDVKD. V dropped 5 bases and J dropped 0 bases, with 12 bases sitting between them. The CDR3 sequence: CATSAGNNHQETQYF. For the CDR3, the DNA is TGTGCCACCAGTGCAGGGAATAACCACCAAGAGACCCAGTACTTC.

On this clonotype: A much larger clone lies one base from this, so it may be a read error. The DNA is omitted, as the CDR3 cannot be located on it reliably, and the CDR3 follows TCRdb's listing. The chain links TRBV12-5 to TRBJ2-1; TRBD2 was called by the table and not checked on the DNA. Ends included, the CDR3 has 16 residues. The germline gives CDR1 LGHNT, CDR2 FRNRAP. The CDR3 reads CASGFVASGSANEQSF.

This clonotype is labeled medium-sized. J is TRBJ2-5 and V is TRBV12-5; a possible D gene is TRBD1 (6 bases). The CDR3 totals 13 residues. Germline values: CDR1 LGHNT, CDR2 FRNRAP. V was trimmed by 0 bases and J by 5 bases, leaving 7 bases between them. Here the CDR3 DNA reads TGTGCTAGTGGTTTGGTACAGGGTGAGACCCAGTACTTC. The encoded protein is CASGLVQGETQYF.

V gene TRBV6-6 combines with J gene TRBJ1-2; 8 bases fit TRBD1. CDR3 length equals 12 residues. Losses at the gene ends were 6 bases for V and 10 bases for J; bases not matched to a gene: 7. Germline-derived CDR1 and CDR2 are MNHNY and SVGAGI (reference sequence). Here the CDR3 reads CASSTRQGSYTF. The CDR3 DNA reads as TGTGCCAGCAGCACCAGACAGGGGTCCTACACCTTC.

This clonotype came up once. The rearrangement uses TRBV7-2 and TRBJ2-3; no firm D call. The V and J ends lost 1 base and 9 bases respectively, with 5 bases between them. CDR1 is SGHTA and CDR2 is FQGNSA in the germline V gene. The CDR3 is 11 amino acids. The CDR3 loop reads CASSLGPTQYF. In DNA, the CDR3 is TGTGCCAGCAGCTTAGGACCAACGCAGTATTTT.

This rearrangement joins TRBV9 to TRBJ2-1, with 9 positions matching TRBD2. Germline CDR1 is SGDLS and CDR2 is YYNGEE. J lost 5 bases, V lost 5 bases, and 14 bases had no gene match. The CDR3 sequence is 17 residues long. The CDR3 here is CASSQRGGGGADNEQFF. In nucleotides, the CDR3 is TGTGCCAGCAGTCAGCGGGGAGGCGGGGGGGCCGACAATGAGCAGTTCTTC. Together with reference TRBV9 and TRBJ2-1, the CDR3 gives the full variable domain: DSGVTQTPKHLITATGQRVTLRCSPRSGDLSVYWYQQSLDQGLQFLIQYYNGEERAKGNILERFSAQQFPDLHSELNLSSLELGDSALYFCASSQRGGGGADNEQFFGPGTRLTVL.

The rearrangement joins TRBV20-1 to TRBJ2-3; 12 positions agree with TRBD2. V lost 3 bases and J lost 5; bases outside the gene matches: 6. The CDR3 is made up of 15 amino acids. CDR1 is DFQATT, CDR2 SNEGSKA, per germline (reference sequence). CDR3 in amino acids: CSASPLAGGGDTQYF. The CDR3 coding sequence is TGCAGTGCTAGTCCCCTAGCGGGAGGGGGAGATACGCAGTATTTT.

The chain joins TRBV29-1 to TRBJ2-1; a weak D match, TRBD2 (5 bases). The CDR3 consists of 16 residues. From germline, CDR1 is SQVTM and CDR2 ANQGSEA. The ends were cut back, 1 base at V and 1 base at J, with 14 bases in the middle. The CDR3 protein is CSVEAQDFSSYNEQFF. CDR3 in DNA: TGCAGCGTTGAAGCCCAGGACTTTTCTTCCTACAATGAGCAGTTCTTC.

V usage is TRBV12-3 or TRBV12-4 and J usage is TRBJ1-5, with a possible D match to TRBD1 (5 bases). The germline V and J ends were trimmed by 5 bases and 1 base, with 15 bases remaining between them. The CDR3 is made up of 16 amino acids. DNA for the CDR3: TGTGCCAGCAGTCCAGGAAAGAGGGGAAGCAATCAGCCCCAGCATTTT. This codes for CASSPGKRGSNQPQHF.

The genes are TRBV11-1 and TRBJ1-2; a possible D gene is TRBD1 (5 bases). V was clipped by 2 bases and J by 6 bases, with 19 bases between them. The CDR3 sequence is 16 residues long. Germline V gene sequence: CDR1 SGHAT, CDR2 FQDESV (reference sequence). The CDR3 loop reads CASSLRPGPPENGYTF. CDR3 DNA sequence: TGTGCCAGCAGCTTAAGACCGGGGCCTCCAGAAAATGGCTACACCTTC.

The chain links TRBV7-2 to TRBJ1-6; the D is unclear. CDR1 and CDR2 from the germline V gene are SGHTA and FQGNSA. V lost 6 bases, J lost 5 bases, and 11 bases lay in between. This CDR3 has 14 residues. CDR3 DNA sequence: TGTGCCAGCAGAAGACACCCTAATAATTCACCCCTCCACTTT. It encodes CASRRHPNNSPLHF.

By share, this clonotype counts as medium-sized. The gene calls are TRBV5-1 and TRBJ2-3; perhaps TRBD1 as D (6 bases). The V gene's germline CDR1 is SGHRS and CDR2 YFSETQ. The CDR3 contains 14 residues. V was pared by 7 bases and J by 0 bases, with 12 bases between. The CDR3 spells CASFSGVSTDTQYF. As DNA, the CDR3 is TGCGCCAGCTTCTCAGGGGTTAGCACAGATACGCAGTATTTT.

The CDR3 reads CASSLHPGGDTQYF. The CDR3 DNA follows: TGTGCCAGCAGTTTACATCCCGGGGGAGATACGCAGTATTTT. The chain recombines TRBV12-3 or TRBV12-4 with TRBJ2-3; possible D gene TRBD2, 6 bases. The CDR3 has 14 amino acids. V was cut by 2 bases and J by 5 bases, with 11 bases left in between.

This chain links TRBV6-1 with TRBJ2-5, with D possibly matching TRBD1 (5 bases). This CDR3 is 13 amino acids long. The germline CDR1 and CDR2 sequences are MNHNS and SASEGT. Between the trimmed V and J ends, which lost 8 bases and 2 bases, there was a span of 12 bases. The DNA for the CDR3 is TGTGCCAGCGCCCCTGACAGACAAGAGACCCAGTACTTC. Protein: CASAPDRQETQYF.